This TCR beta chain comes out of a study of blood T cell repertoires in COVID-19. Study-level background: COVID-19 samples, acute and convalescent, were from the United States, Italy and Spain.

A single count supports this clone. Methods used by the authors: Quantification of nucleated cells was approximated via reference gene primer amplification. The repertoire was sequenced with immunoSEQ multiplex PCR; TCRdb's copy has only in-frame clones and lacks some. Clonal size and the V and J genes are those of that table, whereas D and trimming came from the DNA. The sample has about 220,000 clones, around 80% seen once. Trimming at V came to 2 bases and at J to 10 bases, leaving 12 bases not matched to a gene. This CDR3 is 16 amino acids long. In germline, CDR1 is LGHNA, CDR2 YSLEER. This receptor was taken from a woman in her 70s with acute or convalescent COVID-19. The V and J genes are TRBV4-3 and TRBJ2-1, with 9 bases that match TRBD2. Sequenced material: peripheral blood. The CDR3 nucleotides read TGCGCCAGCAGCCAATTCTCGGATATTAGCGGGGGAGAGCAGTTCTTC. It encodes CASSQFSDISGGEQFF.